This is a list of T cell receptor beta chains from one sample in a study of early T cells in non-severe SARS-CoV-2 infection. A single record per CDR3 protein comes from TCRdb applying MiXCR to the 5' RACE reads. The profile covers over 20,000 distinct CDR3 sequences, with about 5% appearing a single time and over 3.5% taken by the ten largest. Sequenced sample: whole blood. The receptors were sampled from an adult who was a healthcare worker with PCR-confirmed SARS-CoV-2 infection or an uninfected control (not recorded which). The CDR3 runs from the conserved cysteine through the conserved F or W. D genes are given only for firm matches. Size is stated for part of the rows, as once, few or many counts, or as a class when the clone is expanded.

D gene	clone size	V gene	J gene	CDR3 protein	CDR3 DNA
.	many	TRBV6-5	TRBJ1-1	CASSRDGKNTEAFF	TGTGCCAGCAGTCGGGACGGAAAAAACACTGAAGCTTTCTTT
.	medium-sized	TRBV7-9	TRBJ1-4	CASSGRADPTNEKLFF	TGTGCCAGCAGCGGGAGGGCAGATCCAACTAATGAAAAACTGTTTTTT
.	many	TRBV28	TRBJ2-4	CASSFVSTELAKNIQYF	TGTGCCAGCAGTTTTGTTAGTACAGAACTAGCCAAAAACATTCAGTACTTC
.	few	TRBV7-9	TRBJ1-4	CASSFGVLSQANEKLFF	TGTGCCAGCAGCTTTGGGGTTTTAAGTCAAGCTAATGAAAAACTGTTTTTT
.	many	TRBV7-7	TRBJ2-2	CASSPGTSTGELFF	TGTGCTAGCAGCCCCGGGACTTCGACGGGGGAGCTGTTTTTT
TRBD2	many	TRBV15	TRBJ2-7	CATSMREIDEQYF	TGTGCCACCAGCATGCGGGAGATAGACGAGCAGTACTTC
.	medium-sized	TRBV3-1	TRBJ2-2	CASSRNFGNTGELFF	TGTGCCAGCAGCCGTAACTTCGGGAACACCGGGGAGCTGTTTTTT
TRBD2	.	TRBV11-2	TRBJ2-7	CASSLGTTFHEQYF	TGTGCCAGCAGCTTGGGGACTACCTTCCACGAGCAGTACTTC
.	many	TRBV20-1	TRBJ1-3	CSARDEGGANGNTIYF	TGCAGTGCTAGAGATGAGGGGGGCGCAAATGGAAACACCATATATTTT
.	.	TRBV6-2/TRBV6-3	TRBJ2-5	CASSRANEETQYF	TGTGCCAGCAGCCGCGCCAATGAAGAGACCCAGTACTTC
TRBD1	many	TRBV7-6	TRBJ2-7	CASSPGQNYEQYF	TGTGCCAGCAGCCCGGGACAGAACTACGAGCAGTACTTC
.	many	TRBV7-7	TRBJ1-3	CASSPSGSGNTIYF	TGTGCTAGCAGCCCCTCGGGCTCTGGAAACACCATATATTTT
.	.	TRBV18	TRBJ1-5	CASSQGQSNQPQHF	TGTGCCAGCTCACAAGGACAGAGCAATCAGCCCCAGCATTTT
.	many	TRBV5-4	TRBJ1-5	CASSLAAGGSNQPQHF	TGTGCCAGCAGCTTGGCTGCGGGGGGTAGCAATCAGCCCCAGCATTTT
TRBD1	many	TRBV6-6	TRBJ2-1	CASSYQPDRYNEQFF	TGTGCCAGCAGTTACCAACCGGACAGGTACAATGAGCAGTTCTTC
.	medium-sized	TRBV7-3	TRBJ2-5	CASSFTGGETQYF	TGTGCCAGCAGCTTTACCGGGGGAGAGACCCAGTACTTC
.	.	TRBV29-1	TRBJ1-1	CSVEDVGPEAFF	TGCAGCGTTGAAGATGTGGGTCCTGAAGCTTTCTTT
TRBD2	medium-sized	TRBV20-1	TRBJ2-1	CSARAGLAGKGSYNEQFF	TGCAGTGCTAGAGCGGGACTAGCGGGGAAAGGGTCCTACAATGAGCAGTTCTTC
.	.	TRBV15	TRBJ2-3	CATSLLLGTDTQYF	TGTGCCACCAGCCTCCTATTAGGCACAGATACGCAGTATTTT
TRBD2	many	TRBV27	TRBJ2-2	CASSLNSGGNTGELFF	TGTGCCAGCAGTTTAAATAGCGGGGGGAACACCGGGGAGCTGTTTTTT
TRBD2	many	TRBV3-1	TRBJ2-3	CASSQGSGGADTQYF	TGTGCCAGCAGCCAAGGTAGCGGGGGGGCGGATACGCAGTATTTT
.	many	TRBV7-6	TRBJ1-3	CASSLSGGNTIYF	TGTGCCAGCAGCTTAAGCGGTGGAAACACCATATATTTT
.	many	TRBV6-5	TRBJ2-1	CASVSSYNEQFF	TGTGCCAGCGTGAGCTCCTACAATGAGCAGTTCTTC
TRBD2	many	TRBV4-3	TRBJ2-7	CASSQEGGLVAEQYF	TGCGCCAGCAGCCAAGAAGGAGGACTAGTTGCCGAGCAGTACTTC
TRBD1	.	TRBV11-3	TRBJ2-2	CASSLGGQVPGELFF	TGTGCCAGCAGCTTGGGCGGACAGGTACCCGGGGAGCTGTTTTTT
TRBD1	many	TRBV28	TRBJ1-4	CASSSDRDPTNEKLFF	TGTGCCAGCAGTTCGGACAGGGACCCAACTAATGAAAAACTGTTTTTT
TRBD1	.	TRBV11-2	TRBJ2-5	CASSLDQGAQIEETQYF	TGTGCCAGCAGCTTAGATCAGGGGGCCCAAATCGAAGAGACCCAGTACTTC
.	few	TRBV4-1	TRBJ2-2	CASSHFKGDTGELFF	TGCGCCAGCAGCCATTTTAAAGGGGACACCGGGGAGCTGTTTTTT
.	.	TRBV7-9	TRBJ1-1	CASSLAQADTEAFF	TGTGCCAGCAGCTTGGCCCAAGCGGACACTGAAGCTTTCTTT
TRBD1	few	TRBV19	TRBJ1-1	CATRTGSVQAFF	TGTGCCACCCGGACAGGGAGCGTCCAGGCTTTCTTT
TRBD1	many	TRBV7-9	TRBJ2-1	CASSSPTGKDEQFF	TGTGCCAGCAGCTCTCCGACAGGGAAGGATGAGCAGTTCTTC
.	many	TRBV19	TRBJ2-2	CASSHGVPAGELFF	TGTGCCAGTAGTCACGGGGTTCCGGCCGGGGAGCTGTTTTTT
.	few	TRBV5-4	TRBJ2-7	CASSARATVNEQYF	TGTGCCAGCAGCGCCAGGGCGACGGTCAACGAGCAGTACTTC
TRBD1	few	TRBV14	TRBJ2-3	CASSQGPAGGAADTQYF	TGTGCCAGCAGCCAAGGGCCTGCAGGGGGCGCGGCAGATACGCAGTATTTT
TRBD1	many	TRBV12-3/TRBV12-4	TRBJ1-5	CASSLKGAVNQPQHF	TGTGCCAGCAGTTTAAAGGGGGCGGTAAATCAGCCCCAGCATTTT
TRBD1	many	TRBV6-4	TRBJ1-1	CASKSRDRDQAFF	TGTGCCAGCAAGTCCCGGGACAGGGATCAAGCTTTCTTT
.	few	TRBV28	TRBJ1-2	CASRGGGVNYGYTF	TGTGCCAGCAGGGGTGGGGGAGTAAACTATGGCTACACCTTC
.	many	TRBV27	TRBJ1-1	CASSFTGRTEAFF	TGTGCCAGCAGTTTTACAGGGCGCACTGAAGCTTTCTTT
.	many	TRBV12-3/TRBV12-4	TRBJ2-3	CASLNPGLGDTQYF	TGTGCCAGCCTTAATCCGGGACTTGGAGATACGCAGTATTTT
.	many	TRBV7-8	TRBJ1-2	CASSMSVRGNYGYTF	TGTGCCAGCAGCATGTCCGTCAGGGGAAACTATGGCTACACCTTC
TRBD1	many	TRBV27	TRBJ1-1	CASSDVYRGNTEAFF	TGTGCCAGCAGTGATGTCTACAGGGGGAACACTGAAGCTTTCTTT
.	many	TRBV6-2/TRBV6-3	TRBJ2-5	CASSWRETQYF	TGTGCCAGCAGTTGGAGGGAGACCCAGTACTTC
TRBD1	many	TRBV13	TRBJ1-6	CASSLGHLGQGSATPLHF	TGTGCCAGCAGCTTAGGCCATTTGGGACAGGGATCGGCAACACCCCTCCACTTT
TRBD1	.	TRBV20-1	TRBJ1-2	CSAERDREANYGYTF	TGCAGTGCCGAAAGGGACAGGGAGGCTAACTATGGCTACACCTTC
TRBD2	many	TRBV29-1	TRBJ2-5	CSVAGETQYF	TGCAGTGTAGCGGGAGAGACCCAGTACTTC
.	many	TRBV12-3/TRBV12-4	TRBJ2-3	CASRPGGAPDTQYF	TGTGCCAGCAGACCAGGGGGGGCCCCAGATACGCAGTATTTT
TRBD2	many	TRBV7-2	TRBJ2-3	CASSFLAGGPTDTQYF	TGTGCCAGCAGCTTTCTCGCGGGGGGCCCCACAGATACGCAGTATTTT
.	many	TRBV4-2	TRBJ2-1	CASSQDRESSYNEQFF	TGTGCCAGCAGCCAAGATCGGGAGAGCTCCTACAATGAGCAGTTCTTC
TRBD1	.	TRBV11-2	TRBJ1-1	CASSLRTGNTEAFF	TGTGCCAGCAGCTTAAGGACAGGGAACACTGAAGCTTTCTTT
.	many	TRBV3-1	TRBJ1-1	CASSHSGERNTEAFF	TGTGCCAGCAGCCATTCGGGGGAGAGGAACACTGAAGCTTTCTTT